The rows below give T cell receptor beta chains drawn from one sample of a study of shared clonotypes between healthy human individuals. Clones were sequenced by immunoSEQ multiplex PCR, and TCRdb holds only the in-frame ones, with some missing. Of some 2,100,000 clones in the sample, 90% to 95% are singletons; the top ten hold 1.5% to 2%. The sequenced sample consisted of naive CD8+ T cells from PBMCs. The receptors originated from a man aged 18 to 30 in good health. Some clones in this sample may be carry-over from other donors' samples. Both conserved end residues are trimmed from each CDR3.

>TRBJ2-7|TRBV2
ASSTPGTGVLSYEQY
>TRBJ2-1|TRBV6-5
ASSYISYEQF
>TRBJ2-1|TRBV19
ASSITASGRNEQF
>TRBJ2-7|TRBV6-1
ASSEIRQAYEQY
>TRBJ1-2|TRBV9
ASSGGTGGSPYGYT
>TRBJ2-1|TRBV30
ACEWDGRYNEQF
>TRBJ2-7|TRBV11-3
ASSEDRGEQY
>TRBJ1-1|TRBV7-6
ASSHRRGEAF
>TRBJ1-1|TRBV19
ASSIGRVVTEAF
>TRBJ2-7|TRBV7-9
ASSLGGTGTEQY
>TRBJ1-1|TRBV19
ASSMGNRVSEAF
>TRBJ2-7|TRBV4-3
ASSQAQGYEQY
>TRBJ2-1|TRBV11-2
ASRFLLAAYNEQF
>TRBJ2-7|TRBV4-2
ASSQEGKRGGSYEQY
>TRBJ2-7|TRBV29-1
SAHGGAYEQY
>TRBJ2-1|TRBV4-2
ASREAGGPTYNEQF
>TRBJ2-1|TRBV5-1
ASSLAFVGRATYNEQF
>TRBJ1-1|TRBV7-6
ASSPRRDAEAF
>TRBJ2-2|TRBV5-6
ASSTGLAGDGLF
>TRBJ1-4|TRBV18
ASSLTGTGNGKLF
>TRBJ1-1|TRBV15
ATSQVPNTEAF
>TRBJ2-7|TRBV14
ASRQGATLSYEQY
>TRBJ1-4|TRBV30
AWSQPRAINEKLF
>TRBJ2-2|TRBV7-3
ASSPGTANTGELF
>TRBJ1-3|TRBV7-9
AIDETGNTIY
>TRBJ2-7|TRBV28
ASRPPGGRDEQY
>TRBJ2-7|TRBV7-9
ASSSGSGTEYLEQY
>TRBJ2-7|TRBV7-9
ASIRETNLEQY
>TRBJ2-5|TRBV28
ASSFPRASPGIQY
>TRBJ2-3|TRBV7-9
ASSSPSSAIDTQY
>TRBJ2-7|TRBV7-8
ASSFASGRSPYEQY
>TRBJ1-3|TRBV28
ASSLPPRDRGFASGNTIY
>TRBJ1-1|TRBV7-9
ASSLGGVAEAF
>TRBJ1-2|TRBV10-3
AIWGQPYGYT
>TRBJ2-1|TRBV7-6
ASSLGSVEQF
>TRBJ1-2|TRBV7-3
ASSRDGQAGYGYT
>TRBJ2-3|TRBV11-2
ASSLVRSTDTQY
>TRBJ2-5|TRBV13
ASSLGEETQY
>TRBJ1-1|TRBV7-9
ASSLGSGDGTEAF
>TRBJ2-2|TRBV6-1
ASSESLGRSGELF
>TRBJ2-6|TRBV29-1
SVEDVSLAAGGASGANVLT
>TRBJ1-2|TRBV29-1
SVEEKRTGYLNGYT
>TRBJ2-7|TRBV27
ASSSGTLYEQY
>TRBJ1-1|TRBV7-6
ASSLFGRGENTEAF
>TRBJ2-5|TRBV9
ASSAQGARQETQY
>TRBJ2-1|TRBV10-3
AISDRTSGRGDEQF
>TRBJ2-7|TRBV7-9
ASSLSFGGSYEQY
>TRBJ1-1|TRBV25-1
ASSVFEGVLGQNTEAF
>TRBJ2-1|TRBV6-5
ASSYHRVGEQF
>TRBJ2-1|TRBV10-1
ASSSSSYNEQF
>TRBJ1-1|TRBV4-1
ASSQNFGLGGNTEAF
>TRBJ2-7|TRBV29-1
SALWEGPYEQY
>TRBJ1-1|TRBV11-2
ASSTRTGMNTEAF
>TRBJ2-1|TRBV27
ASSPTGGLGLNEQF
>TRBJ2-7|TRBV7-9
ASSLLGTPSYEQY
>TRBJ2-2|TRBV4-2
ASSHATGDNTGELF
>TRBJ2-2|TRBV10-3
AISELGVSTGELF